A single sample gave rise to the 25 T cell receptor beta chains below, sequenced in a study. Treg sorting used a CD4+CD25+CD127-/low gate. TCRdb reprocessed the 5' RACE reads with MiXCR, giving one entry per CDR3 protein. The table shows over 40,000 distinct CDR3 sequences, with around 20% occurring only once. The sample taken for sequencing was Tregs sorted from blood. Receptors originate from a female donor with breast cancer.

This clonotype was seen a single time. This rearrangement joins TRBV18 to TRBJ2-7, with D possibly being TRBD1 (6 bases). Germline-derived CDR1 and CDR2 are KGHSH and LQKENI. CDR3 length equals 17 residues. Trimming took 1 base from V and 0 from J, leaving 16 bases between them. The CDR3 nucleotides read TGTGCCAGCTCACCACAGGGGGTACGGGCCGCCTCCTACGAGCAGTACTTC. Protein sequence: CASSPQGVRAASYEQYF.

In the case of this clonotype: A much bigger clone sits one base away, suggesting this may be a read error. V gene TRBV7-3 combines with J gene TRBJ2-2; 14 bases are shared with TRBD2. CDR1 SGHTA and CDR2 FQGTGA come from the germline V gene. This CDR3 is built from 16 residues. CDR3 DNA: TGTGCCGGCAGCACGGGACTAGCGGGAGCACACGGGGAGCTGTTTTTT. It is translated as CAGSTGLAGAHGELFF.

The chain uses TRBV5-5 and TRBJ2-3, with TRBD1 matching over 7 bases. This CDR3 has 17 amino acids. Germline CDR1 SGHKS, CDR2 YYEKEE (reference sequence). V lost 3 bases and J lost 4; bases outside the gene matches: 14. The CDR3 loop is CASSSLWTGRIADTQYF. CDR3 sequence (DNA): TGTGCCAGCAGCTCGCTGTGGACAGGTCGGATCGCAGATACGCAGTATTTT. Full variable domain (remainder filled in from reference TRBV5-5 and TRBJ2-3): DAGVTQSPTHLIKTRGQQVTLRCSPISGHKSVSWYQQVLGQGPQFIFQYYEKEERGRGNFPDRFSARQFPNYSSELNVNALLLGDSALYLCASSSLWTGRIADTQYFGPGTRLTVL.

This clonotype was counted a few times. V and J are TRBV20-1 and TRBJ1-1, with D possibly matching TRBD1 (6 bases). V lost 1 base and J lost 3, with 15 bases in between. The germline CDR1 and CDR2 sequences are DFQATT and SNEGSKA (reference sequence). The CDR3 contains 15 residues. CDR3 protein: CSARVMGGNHTEAFF. CDR3 DNA: TGCAGTGCTAGAGTGATGGGGGGCAACCACACTGAAGCTTTCTTT.

This rearrangement joins TRBV9 to TRBJ2-1, with D possibly TRBD1 on 5 matching bases. The germline V gene encodes CDR1 SGDLS and CDR2 YYNGEE. The CDR3 sequence is 14 residues long. V dropped 0 bases and J dropped 5 bases, with 9 bases sitting between them. The CDR3 loop reads CASSVETANNEQFF. The CDR3 DNA reads as TGTGCCAGCAGCGTAGAGACAGCCAACAATGAGCAGTTCTTC.

The V call is TRBV27, the J call TRBJ2-2; tentative D call: TRBD2 (5 bases). Germline CDR1 and CDR2: MNHEY and SMNVEV (reference sequence). The V end was cut by 4 bases, the J end by 4 bases, with 13 bases between. The CDR3 totals 15 residues. The CDR3 protein is CASSSNAGVTGELFF. For the CDR3, the DNA is TGTGCCAGCAGTTCCAATGCGGGCGTCACCGGGGAGCTGTTTTTT.

This clonotype was counted a few times. Possible read error: a much larger clone is one base away. V and J are TRBV29-1 and TRBJ1-1, with D tentatively TRBD1 (6 bases). The V end was cut by 1 base, the J end by 5 bases, with 17 bases between. Germline values: CDR1 SQVTM, CDR2 ANQGSEA. The CDR3 sequence is 15 residues long. The CDR3 here is CSVEGGTPRGTEAFF. The CDR3, as DNA: TGCAGCGTTGAAGGGGGGACACCGAGAGGGACTGAAGCTTTCTTT.

This clonotype was counted at least ten times. V and J are TRBV20-1 and TRBJ2-1; 8 nucleotides agree with TRBD1. The V segment lost 6 bases and the J segment 5 bases; nucleotides outside the gene matches: 12. Germline V CDR1 and CDR2: DFQATT, SNEGSKA (reference sequence). The CDR3 consists of 15 residues. This CDR3 reads CSAPDRGLANNEQFF. As DNA, the CDR3 is TGCAGTGCCCCCGACAGGGGTCTAGCTAACAATGAGCAGTTCTTC.

This clonotype showed up just a few times. The V call is TRBV6-1, the J call TRBJ2-7, with TRBD2 matching over 7 bases. CDR3 size: 16 residues. Germline CDR1 and CDR2: MNHNS and SASEGT. V lost 2 bases, J lost 2 bases, and 9 bases stayed unmatched. The CDR3 region has the DNA TGTGCCAGCAGTGAAATTGGGGCGGGAGACCCCTACGAGCAGTACTTC. Translation gives CASSEIGAGDPYEQYF.

Details on this clonotype: The junction does not match germline at one end; this may be a read error. The J gene is TRBJ2-3, the V gene TRBV5-1; D may match TRBD1 or TRBD2 (5 bases each). CDR1 and CDR2 from the germline V gene are SGHRS and YFSETQ. The CDR3 runs to 15 residues. The CDR3 DNA follows: TGCGCCAGCAGGATTGACAGCTCTAGCACAGATACGCAGTGTTTT. It translates to CASRIDSSSTDTQCF.

This clonotype was seen more than once but under ten times. In DNA form, the CDR3 reads TGCAGTGCCCCCCACCGGGGGGAGGGGGCGGACTATGGCTACACCTTC. Its translation is CSAPHRGEGADYGYTF. The V gene is TRBV20-1, the J gene TRBJ1-2; 7 bases are a match to TRBD1. The CDR3 consists of 16 residues. J was trimmed by 3 bases and V by 6 bases; bases with no gene match: 16. The germline V gene encodes CDR1 DFQATT and CDR2 SNEGSKA (reference sequence).

The chain has TRBV24-1 and TRBJ2-3, with D perhaps matching TRBD1 (6 bases). Germline V gene data show CDR1 as KGHDR and CDR2 as SFDVKD. The germline V and J ends were trimmed by 0 bases and 4 bases, with 16 bases remaining between them. This CDR3 comprises 17 residues. The CDR3 here is CATSDLRRRGRPDTQYF. The CDR3 DNA sequence: TGTGCCACCAGTGATTTGCGGCGCAGGGGAAGGCCAGATACGCAGTATTTT.

As DNA, the CDR3 is TGCAGTATCAGGGGGAACTCTGCCTACGAGCAGTACTTC. Amino acids: CSIRGNSAYEQYF. The rearrangement joins TRBV20-1 to TRBJ2-7; the match to TRBD1 covers 7 bases. Germline V gene data show CDR1 as DFQATT and CDR2 as SNEGSKA (reference sequence). V was pared by 8 bases and J by 2 bases, with 9 bases of the junction left unmatched. CDR3 length equals 13 residues.

V is TRBV30 and J is TRBJ2-3, with 10 bases fitting TRBD2. Germline V lookup: CDR1 GTSNPN, CDR2 SVGIG (reference sequence). The CDR3 length is 13 residues. J was trimmed by 6 bases and V by 4 bases; bases with no gene match: 4. The CDR3 sequence is CAWTLAGADTQYF. The CDR3 region has the DNA TGTGCCTGGACCCTAGCGGGGGCCGATACGCAGTATTTT.

The chain links TRBV14 to TRBJ2-3, with D hard to call. The ends were cut back, 2 bases at V and 3 bases at J, with 15 bases in the middle. The CDR3 totals 16 residues. The germline V gene has CDR1 SGHDN and CDR2 FVKESK. The CDR3 protein is CASSQNRVSQTDTQYF. CDR3 nucleotides: TGTGCCAGCAGCCAAAACCGCGTGTCCCAAACAGATACGCAGTATTTT.

This clonotype has only a few counts. This chain connects TRBV6-5 to TRBJ1-1; D uncertain. The V gene's germline CDR1 is MNHEY and CDR2 SVGAGI. The V end lost 11 bases, the J end lost 1 base, and 14 bases lay between the germline ends. The CDR3 loop spans 13 amino acids. CDR3 in amino acids: CAASSHPNTEAFF. The CDR3 DNA sequence: TGTGCCGCTAGTTCCCACCCGAACACTGAAGCTTTCTTT.

This clonotype has a count of ten or more. The rearrangement uses TRBV27 and TRBJ2-7; 8 nucleotides match TRBD2. Germline V CDR1 and CDR2: MNHEY, SMNVEV (reference sequence). V lost 6 bases, J lost 3 bases, and 13 bases stayed unmatched. This CDR3 is built from 16 residues. The CDR3 loop is CASSPAGTSGGYEQYF. CDR3 nucleotide sequence: TGTGCCAGCAGCCCCGCTGGTACTAGCGGAGGCTACGAGCAGTACTTC.

This rearrangement joins TRBV9 to TRBJ2-3; no reliable D call. Germline V gene lookup returns CDR1 SGDLS and CDR2 YYNGEE. The V gene lost 4 bases and the J gene lost 0 bases, with 12 bases spanning the gap. The CDR3 runs to 15 residues. Here the CDR3 DNA reads TGTGCCAGCAGCCAGAAGGCCCCTAGCACAGATACGCAGTATTTT. Protein product: CASSQKAPSTDTQYF.

In its sample, this clonotype was seen many times. The chain is built from TRBV20-1 and TRBJ1-5, with unresolved D. The CDR3 sequence is 15 residues long. Germline CDR1 reads DFQATT; CDR2 reads SNEGSKA (reference sequence). Trimming took 2 bases from V and 0 from J, leaving 11 bases between them. This CDR3 is CSARPTQYSNQPQHF. The CDR3, as DNA: TGCAGTGCTAGACCCACACAGTATAGCAATCAGCCCCAGCATTTT.

The count of this clonotype is one. A read error is possible here, since a much larger clone lies one base away. The genes are TRBV4-1 and TRBJ1-1; D gene ambiguous. This CDR3 is built from 15 residues. Germline values: CDR1 MGHRA, CDR2 YSYEKL. In DNA, the CDR3 is TGCGCCGGCAGCCAAGCCTACAGCATGAACACTGAAGCTTTCTTT. Translating it yields CAGSQAYSMNTEAFF.

Only a few counts were recorded for this clonotype. This CDR3 is CASRDPPQDTQYF. CDR3 coding DNA: TGTGCCAGCAGGGACCCACCCCAGGATACGCAGTATTTT. The gene calls are TRBV12-3 or TRBV12-4 and TRBJ2-3; D gene uncertain. This CDR3 has 13 residues. V was clipped by 6 bases and J by 6 bases, with 13 bases between them.

This clonotype has more than one count but fewer than ten. The chain combines TRBV9 with TRBJ2-5, with 11 bases aligning to TRBD2. The CDR3 is 15 amino acids. Germline CDR1 and CDR2: SGDLS and YYNGEE. V dropped 0 bases and J dropped 5; count of bases not matched to a gene: 3. In nucleotides, the CDR3 is TGTGCCAGCAGCGTAGCGACTAGCGGGATGGAGACCCAGTACTTC. It codes for CASSVATSGMETQYF.

The chain links TRBV30 to TRBJ2-7; 9 bases fit TRBD2. V trimming: 2 bases; J trimming: 5 bases; junction bases outside the gene matches: 10. The CDR3 loop spans 15 amino acids. The germline CDR1 and CDR2 sequences are GTSNPN and SVGIG (reference sequence). CDR3 DNA: TGTGCCTGGAGTCTGATTAGCGGGAGTACGAACGAGCAGTACTTC. This encodes CAWSLISGSTNEQYF.

This clonotype has ten or more counts. The chain uses TRBV12-3 or TRBV12-4 and TRBJ2-1; the match to TRBD2 covers 12 bases. V gave up 3 bases and J gave up 9 bases; unmatched junction bases: 0. The length of the CDR3 is 13 residues. CDR3 bases: TGTGCCAGCAGTTTGGGACTAGCGGGTGAGCAGTTCTTC. Translation: CASSLGLAGEQFF.

This clonotype came up many times. The chain carries TRBV5-1 and TRBJ2-7, with TRBD2 identical over 8 bases. Germline CDR1 SGHRS, CDR2 YFSETQ. V lost 4 bases and J lost 1; bases outside the gene matches: 4. The CDR3 is 14 amino acids. CDR3 nucleotides: TGCGCCAGCAGCCCCGGGAGGGCATCCTACGAGCAGTACTTC. This sequence encodes CASSPGRASYEQYF.